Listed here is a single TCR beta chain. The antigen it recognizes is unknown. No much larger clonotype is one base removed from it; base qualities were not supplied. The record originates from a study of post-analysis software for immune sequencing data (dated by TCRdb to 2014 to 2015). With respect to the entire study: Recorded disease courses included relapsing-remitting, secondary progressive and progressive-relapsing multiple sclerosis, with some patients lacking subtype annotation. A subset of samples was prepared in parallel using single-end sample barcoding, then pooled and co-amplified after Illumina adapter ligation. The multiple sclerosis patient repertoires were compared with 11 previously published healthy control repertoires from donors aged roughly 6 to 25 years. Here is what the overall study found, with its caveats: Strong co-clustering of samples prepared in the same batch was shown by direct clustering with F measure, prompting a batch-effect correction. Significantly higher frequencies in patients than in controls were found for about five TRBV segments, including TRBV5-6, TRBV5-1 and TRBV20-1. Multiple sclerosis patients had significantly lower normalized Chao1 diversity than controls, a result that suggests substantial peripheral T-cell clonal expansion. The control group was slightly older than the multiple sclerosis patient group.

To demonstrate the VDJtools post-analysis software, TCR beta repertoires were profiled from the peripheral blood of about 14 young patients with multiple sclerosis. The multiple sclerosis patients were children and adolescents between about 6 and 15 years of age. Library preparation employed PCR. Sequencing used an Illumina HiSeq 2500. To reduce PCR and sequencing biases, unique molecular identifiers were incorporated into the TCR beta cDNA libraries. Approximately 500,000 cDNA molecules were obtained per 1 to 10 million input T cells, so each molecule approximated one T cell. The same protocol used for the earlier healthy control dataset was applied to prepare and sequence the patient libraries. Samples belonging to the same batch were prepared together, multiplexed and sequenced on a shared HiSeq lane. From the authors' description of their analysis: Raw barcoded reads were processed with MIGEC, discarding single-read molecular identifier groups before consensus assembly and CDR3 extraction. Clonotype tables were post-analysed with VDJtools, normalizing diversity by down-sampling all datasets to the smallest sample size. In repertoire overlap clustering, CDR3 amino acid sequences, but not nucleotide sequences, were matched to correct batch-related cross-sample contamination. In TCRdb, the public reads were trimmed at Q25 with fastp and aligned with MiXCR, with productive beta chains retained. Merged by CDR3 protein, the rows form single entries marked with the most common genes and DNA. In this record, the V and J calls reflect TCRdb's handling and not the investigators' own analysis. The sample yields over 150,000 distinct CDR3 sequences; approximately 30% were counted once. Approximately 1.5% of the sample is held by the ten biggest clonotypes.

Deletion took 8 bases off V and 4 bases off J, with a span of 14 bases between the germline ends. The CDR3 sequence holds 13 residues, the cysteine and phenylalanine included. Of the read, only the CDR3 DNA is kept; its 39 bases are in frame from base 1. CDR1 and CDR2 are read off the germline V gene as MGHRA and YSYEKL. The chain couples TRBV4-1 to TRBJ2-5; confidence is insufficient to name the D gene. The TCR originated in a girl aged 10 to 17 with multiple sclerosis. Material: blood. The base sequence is TGCGCCAGCGCGCCAAATAGAGGAGAGACCCAGTACTTC. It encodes CASAPNRGETQYF.